Sequencing of this TCR beta chain was carried out in a study of blood T cell repertoires in COVID-19. Assignments of participants to cohorts depended upon their own reported clinical history. Data came from immunoSEQ multiplex PCR; TCRdb stores just in-frame clones and leaves some out. The repertoire holds under 450,000 clones, with roughly 86% as singletons. V lost 7 bases, J lost 3 bases, and 12 bases stayed unmatched. CDR1 and CDR2 from the germline V gene are SGHVS and FQNEAQ. The length of the CDR3 is 15 residues. The sample comprised PBMCs or T cells enriched from blood (not recorded which). The rearrangement joins TRBV7-8 to TRBJ2-7; 7 bases fit TRBD1. This clonotype was obtained from a man younger than 45 who had recovered from COVID-19. CDR3 residues: CASKSQPDRDYEQYF. In DNA, the CDR3 is TGTGCCAGCAAAAGCCAGCCCGACAGGGACTACGAGCAGTACTTC.